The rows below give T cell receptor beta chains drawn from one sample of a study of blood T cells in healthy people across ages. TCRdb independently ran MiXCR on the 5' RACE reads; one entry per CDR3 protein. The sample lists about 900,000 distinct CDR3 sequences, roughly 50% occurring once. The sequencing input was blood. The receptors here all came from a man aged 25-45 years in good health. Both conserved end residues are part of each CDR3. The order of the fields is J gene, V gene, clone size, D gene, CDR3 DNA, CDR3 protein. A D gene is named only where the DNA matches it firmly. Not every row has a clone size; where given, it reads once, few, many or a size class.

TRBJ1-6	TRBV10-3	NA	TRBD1	TGTGCCATCAGGTCCGAGACAGGGGCTTCACCCCTCCACTTT	CAIRSETGASPLHF
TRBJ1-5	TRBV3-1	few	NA	TGTGCCAGCAGCCGAGGGTTCAGCGGCAATCAGCCCCAGCATTTT	CASSRGFSGNQPQHF
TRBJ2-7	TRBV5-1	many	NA	TGTGCCAGTAGTGGGACATCTTACGAGCAGTACTTC	CASSGTSYEQYF
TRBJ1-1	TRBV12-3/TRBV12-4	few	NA	TGTGCCAGCAGTTTAGCAGGGTCTTGGTACACTGAAGCTTTCTTT	CASSLAGSWYTEAFF
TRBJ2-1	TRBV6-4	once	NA	TGTGCCAGCTCCATGCGGAATCCGGGGGAGCAGTTCTTC	CASSMRNPGEQFF
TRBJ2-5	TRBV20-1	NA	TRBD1	TGCAGTGCAAACGAGGACAGGGACCTCTTAGAGACCCAGTACTTC	CSANEDRDLLETQYF
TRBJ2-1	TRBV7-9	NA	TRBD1	TGTGCCAGCAGCCCCTGGACAGGGGGTGTGAATGAGCAGTTCTTC	CASSPWTGGVNEQFF
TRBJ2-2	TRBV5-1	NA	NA	TGCGCCAGCAGCTTGAGAGTACCGGGGTCGAACACCGGGGAGCTGTTTTTT	CASSLRVPGSNTGELFF
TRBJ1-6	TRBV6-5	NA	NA	TGTGCCAGCAGTGACCCCGGGACATTCAATTCACCCCTCCACTTT	CASSDPGTFNSPLHF
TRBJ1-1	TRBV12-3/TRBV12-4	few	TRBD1	TGTGCCAGCAGTCTTGCCGGGACAGGTCGAACTTTCTTT	CASSLAGTGRTFF
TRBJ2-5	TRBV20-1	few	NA	TGCAGTGCTATTAAGACAAAAGAGACCCAGTACTTC	CSAIKTKETQYF
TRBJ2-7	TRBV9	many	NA	TGTGCCAGCAGCGCCTCTGAAGGAGGGTACTACGAGCAGTACTTC	CASSASEGGYYEQYF
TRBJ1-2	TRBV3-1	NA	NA	TGTGCCAGCAGCCAAGAAGCGGGGACTATCTATGGCTACACCTTC	CASSQEAGTIYGYTF
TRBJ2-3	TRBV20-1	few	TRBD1	TGCAGTACCAATAACAGGGGAAGGTCAATTACAGATACGCAGTATTTT	CSTNNRGRSITDTQYF
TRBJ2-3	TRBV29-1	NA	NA	TGCAGCGTCCGTCGTACAAGCACAGGTACGCAGTATTTT	CSVRRTSTGTQYF
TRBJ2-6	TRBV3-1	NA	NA	TGTGCCAGCAGCCGGGGTAGCGGATTAATCTCTGGGGCCAACGTCCTGACTTTC	CASSRGSGLISGANVLTF
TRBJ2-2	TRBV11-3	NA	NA	TGTGCCAGCAGGGGCTCACTGAACACCGGGGAGCTGTTTTTT	CASRGSLNTGELFF
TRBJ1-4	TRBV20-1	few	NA	TGCAGTGCTAGACCATACGCGGTCGGGGGTGAAAAACTGTTTTTT	CSARPYAVGGEKLFF
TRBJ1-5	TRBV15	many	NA	TGTGCCACCAGCAGAGATCTTTCCCCCAATCAGCCCCAGCATTTT	CATSRDLSPNQPQHF
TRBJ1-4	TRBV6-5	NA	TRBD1	TGTGCCAGCAGTGGGACAGGGGGCGGTAATGAAAAACTGTTTTTT	CASSGTGGGNEKLFF
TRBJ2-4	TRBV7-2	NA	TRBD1	TGTGCCAGCACCATTTGGGGGGGACAGGGGGGAAACATTCAGTACTTC	CASTIWGGQGGNIQYF
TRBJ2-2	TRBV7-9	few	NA	TGTGCCAGCAGCTTAGCAAACGGGGAGCTGTTTTTT	CASSLANGELFF